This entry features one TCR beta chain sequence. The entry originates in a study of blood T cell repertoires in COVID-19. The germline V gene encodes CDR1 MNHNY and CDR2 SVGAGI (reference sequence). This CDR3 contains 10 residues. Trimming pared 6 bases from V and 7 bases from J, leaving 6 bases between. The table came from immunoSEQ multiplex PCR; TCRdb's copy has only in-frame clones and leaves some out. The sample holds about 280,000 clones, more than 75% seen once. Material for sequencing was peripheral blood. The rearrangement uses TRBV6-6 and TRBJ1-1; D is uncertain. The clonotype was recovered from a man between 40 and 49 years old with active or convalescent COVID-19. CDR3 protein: CASRQSEAFF. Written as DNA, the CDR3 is TGTGCCAGCAGACAAAGTGAAGCTTTCTTT.